Here is one T cell receptor (beta chain) with its context. Its specificity is unknown. This specimen belongs to a study of cytomegalovirus exposure and HLA in healthy donors. Germline values: CDR1 WNHNN, CDR2 SYGVQD (reference sequence). This CDR3 contains 15 residues. Whereas donors were nominally healthy upon sampling, unrecorded immune exposures were probable. Primers included in the PCR were 60 Vbeta and 13 Jbeta primers. Produced via immunoSEQ multiplex PCR; TCRdb's table is partial and in-frame only. The sample lists 150,000 or so clones, more than 75% occurring once. The study, taken as a whole, reports: An assumption of roughly uniform sequencing depth across donors underlay the presence/absence analyses. Of the V segments, some could not be distinguished, including TRBV6-2 and TRBV6-3, and were excluded. With later analysis, a missense DCLRE1C variant became linked to TCR beta V- and J-gene trimming.

This TCR was sampled from a woman aged 18 to 35 in good health and CMV-seronegative. Sequencing was done on a sample of PBMCs. This rearrangement joins TRBV10-1 to TRBJ2-3; maybe TRBD1 (5 bases). With the DNA end fitting TRBJ1-5 better, the J assignment may be wrong. The CDR3: CASSAAGLDTDTQHF. The CDR3 DNA reads as TGCGCCAGCAGTGCGGCGGGGCTAGACACAGATACGCAGCATTTT.